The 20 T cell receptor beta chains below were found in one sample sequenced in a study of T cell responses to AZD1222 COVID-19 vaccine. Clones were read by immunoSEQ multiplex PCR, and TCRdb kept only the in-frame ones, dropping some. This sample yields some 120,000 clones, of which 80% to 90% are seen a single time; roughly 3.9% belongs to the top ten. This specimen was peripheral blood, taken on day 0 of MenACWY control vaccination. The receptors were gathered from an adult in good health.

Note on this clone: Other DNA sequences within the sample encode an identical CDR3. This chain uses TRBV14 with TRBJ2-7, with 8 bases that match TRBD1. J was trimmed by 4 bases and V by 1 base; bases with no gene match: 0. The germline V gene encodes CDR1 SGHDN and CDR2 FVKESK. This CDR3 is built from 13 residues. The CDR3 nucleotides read TGTGCCAGCAGCCAAGGACAGGGGTACGAGCAGTACTTC. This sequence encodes CASSQGQGYEQYF.

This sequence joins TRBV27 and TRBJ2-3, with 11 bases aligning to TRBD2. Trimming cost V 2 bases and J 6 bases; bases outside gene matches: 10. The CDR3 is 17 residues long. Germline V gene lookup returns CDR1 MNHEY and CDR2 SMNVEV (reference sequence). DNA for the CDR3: TGTGCCAGCAGTTTACCCGTAGCGGGGGGGCGGGCGGATACGCAGTATTTT. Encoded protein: CASSLPVAGGRADTQYF.

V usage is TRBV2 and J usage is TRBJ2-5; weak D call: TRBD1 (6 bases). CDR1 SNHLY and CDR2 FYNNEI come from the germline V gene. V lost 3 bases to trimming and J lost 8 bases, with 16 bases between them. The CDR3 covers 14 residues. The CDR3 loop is CASSDNRARGTQYF. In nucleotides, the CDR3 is TGTGCCAGCAGTGATAACAGGGCAAGGGGTACCCAGTACTTC. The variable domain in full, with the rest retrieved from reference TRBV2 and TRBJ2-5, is EPEVTQTPSHQVTQMGQEVILRCVPISNHLYFYWYRQILGQKVEFLVSFYNNEISEKSEIFDDQFSVERPDGSNFTLKIRSTKLEDSAMYFCASSDNRARGTQYFGPGTRLLVL.

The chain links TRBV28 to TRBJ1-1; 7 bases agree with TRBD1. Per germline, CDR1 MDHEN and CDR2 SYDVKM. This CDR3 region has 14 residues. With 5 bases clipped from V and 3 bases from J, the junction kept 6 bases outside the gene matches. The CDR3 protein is CASSQWDSYTEAFF. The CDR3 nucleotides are TGTGCCAGCAGTCAATGGGACAGCTACACTGAAGCTTTCTTT.

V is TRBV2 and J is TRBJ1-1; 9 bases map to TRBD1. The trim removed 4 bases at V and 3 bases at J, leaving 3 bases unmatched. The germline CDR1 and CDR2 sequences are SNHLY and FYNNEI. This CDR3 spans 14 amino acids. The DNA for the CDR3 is TGTGCCAGCAGTGGACAGGGGGAAGACACTGAAGCTTTCTTT. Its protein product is CASSGQGEDTEAFF.

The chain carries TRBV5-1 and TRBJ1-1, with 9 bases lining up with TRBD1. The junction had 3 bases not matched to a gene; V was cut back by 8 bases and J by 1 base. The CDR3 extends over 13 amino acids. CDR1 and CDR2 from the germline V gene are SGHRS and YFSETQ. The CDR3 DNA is TGCGCCAGTAAGGGACAGGGGAACACTGAAGCTTTCTTT. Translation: CASKGQGNTEAFF. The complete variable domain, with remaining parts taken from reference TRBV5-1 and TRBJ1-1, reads KAGVTQTPRYLIKTRGQQVTLSCSPISGHRSVSWYQQTPGQGLQFLFEYFSETQRNKGNFPGRFSGRQFSNSRSEMNVSTLELGDSALYLCASKGQGNTEAFFGQGTRLTVV.

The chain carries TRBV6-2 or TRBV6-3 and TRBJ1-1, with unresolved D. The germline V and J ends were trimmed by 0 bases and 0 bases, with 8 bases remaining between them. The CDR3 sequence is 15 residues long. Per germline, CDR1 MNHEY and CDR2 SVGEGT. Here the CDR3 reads CASSYSWQLNTEAFF. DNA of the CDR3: TGTGCCAGCAGTTACTCGTGGCAGCTGAACACTGAAGCTTTCTTT.

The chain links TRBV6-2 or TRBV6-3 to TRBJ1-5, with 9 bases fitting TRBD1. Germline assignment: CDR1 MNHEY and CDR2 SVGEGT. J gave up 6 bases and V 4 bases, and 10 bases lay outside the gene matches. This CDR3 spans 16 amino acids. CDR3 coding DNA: TGTGCCAGCAGTTTATGGGGGACAGGGACGGGTCAGCCCCAGCATTTT. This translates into CASSLWGTGTGQPQHF.

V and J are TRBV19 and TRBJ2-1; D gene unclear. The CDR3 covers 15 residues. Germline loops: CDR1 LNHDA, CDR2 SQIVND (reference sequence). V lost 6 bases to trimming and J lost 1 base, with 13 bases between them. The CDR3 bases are TGTGCCAGTAGCTTACAGCGCTGGTCCTACAATGAGCAGTTCTTC. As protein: CASSLQRWSYNEQFF.

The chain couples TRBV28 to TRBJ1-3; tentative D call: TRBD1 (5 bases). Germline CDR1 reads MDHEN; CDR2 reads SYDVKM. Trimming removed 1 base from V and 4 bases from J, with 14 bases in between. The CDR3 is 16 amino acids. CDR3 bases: TGTGCCAGCAGTTTATACATCGGGGGAGCGGGAAACACCATATATTTT. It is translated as CASSLYIGGAGNTIYF.

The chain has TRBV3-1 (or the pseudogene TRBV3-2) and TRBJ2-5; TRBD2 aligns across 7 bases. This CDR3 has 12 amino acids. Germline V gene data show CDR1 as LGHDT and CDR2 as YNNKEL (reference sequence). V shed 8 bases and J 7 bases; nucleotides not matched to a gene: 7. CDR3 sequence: CASSQSGGTQYF. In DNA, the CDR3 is TGTGCCAGCTCCCAGTCGGGGGGGACCCAGTACTTC.

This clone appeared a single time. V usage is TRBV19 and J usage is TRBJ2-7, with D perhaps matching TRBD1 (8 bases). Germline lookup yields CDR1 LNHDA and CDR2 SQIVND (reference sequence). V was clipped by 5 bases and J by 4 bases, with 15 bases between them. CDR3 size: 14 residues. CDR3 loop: CASSLTGEGYEQYF. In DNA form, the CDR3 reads TGTGCCAGTAGTTTGACAGGGGAGGGTTACGAGCAGTACTTC.

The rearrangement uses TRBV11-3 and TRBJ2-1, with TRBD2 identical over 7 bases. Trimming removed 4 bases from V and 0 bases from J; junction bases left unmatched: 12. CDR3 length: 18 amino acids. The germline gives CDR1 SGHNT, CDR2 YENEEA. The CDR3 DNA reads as TGTGCCAGCAGCTCTAGCGGATCGCGGGGACTCTCCTACAATGAGCAGTTCTTC. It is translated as CASSSSGSRGLSYNEQFF. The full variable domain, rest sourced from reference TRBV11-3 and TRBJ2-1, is EAGVVQSPRYKIIEKKQPVAFWCNPISGHNTLYWYLQNLGQGPELLIRYENEEAVDDSQLPKDRFSAERLKGVDSTLKIQPAELGDSAVYLCASSSSGSRGLSYNEQFFGPGTRLTVL.

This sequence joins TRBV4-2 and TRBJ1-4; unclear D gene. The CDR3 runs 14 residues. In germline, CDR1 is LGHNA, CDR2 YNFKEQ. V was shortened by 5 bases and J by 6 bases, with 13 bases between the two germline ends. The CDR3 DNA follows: TGTGCCAGCAGCTCCGGGCGGGGAGATGAAAAACTGTTTTTT. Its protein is CASSSGRGDEKLFF.

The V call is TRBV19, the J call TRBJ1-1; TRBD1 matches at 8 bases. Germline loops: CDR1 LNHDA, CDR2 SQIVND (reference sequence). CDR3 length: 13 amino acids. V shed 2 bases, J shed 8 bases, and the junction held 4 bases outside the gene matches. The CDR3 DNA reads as TGTGCCAGTAGTATACCCCGACAGGGGGAAGCTTTCTTT. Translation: CASSIPRQGEAFF.

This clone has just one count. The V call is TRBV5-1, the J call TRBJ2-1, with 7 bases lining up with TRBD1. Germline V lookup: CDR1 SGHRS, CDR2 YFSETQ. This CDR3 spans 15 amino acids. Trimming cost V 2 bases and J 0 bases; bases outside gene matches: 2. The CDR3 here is CASSLPGGSYNEQFF. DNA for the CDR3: TGCGCCAGCAGCTTACCAGGGGGCTCCTACAATGAGCAGTTCTTC.

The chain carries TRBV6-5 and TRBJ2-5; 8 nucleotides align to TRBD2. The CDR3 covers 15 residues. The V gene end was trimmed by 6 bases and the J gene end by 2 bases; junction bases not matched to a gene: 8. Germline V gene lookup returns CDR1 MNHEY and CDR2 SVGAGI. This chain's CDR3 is CASRLGRGEQETQYF. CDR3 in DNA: TGTGCCAGCAGGTTGGGGCGGGGGGAACAAGAGACCCAGTACTTC.

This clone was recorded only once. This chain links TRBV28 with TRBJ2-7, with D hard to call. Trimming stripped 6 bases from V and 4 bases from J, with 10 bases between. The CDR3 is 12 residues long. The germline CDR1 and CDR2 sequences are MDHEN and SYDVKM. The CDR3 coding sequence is TGTGCCAGCAGGAGGTGGGGTTACGAGCAGTACTTC. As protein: CASRRWGYEQYF.

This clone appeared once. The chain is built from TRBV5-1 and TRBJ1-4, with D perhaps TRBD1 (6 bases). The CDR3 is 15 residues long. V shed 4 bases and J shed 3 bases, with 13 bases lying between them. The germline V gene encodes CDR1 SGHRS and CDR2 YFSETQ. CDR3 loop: CASSPWDTPNEKLFF. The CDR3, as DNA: TGCGCCAGCAGCCCCTGGGACACCCCTAATGAAAAACTGTTTTTT.

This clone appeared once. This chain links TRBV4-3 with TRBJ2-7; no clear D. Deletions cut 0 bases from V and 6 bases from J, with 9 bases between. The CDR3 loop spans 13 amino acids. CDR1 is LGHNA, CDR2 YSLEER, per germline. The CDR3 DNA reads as TGCGCCAGCAGCCAAGATAGAACCCCCGAGCAGTACTTC. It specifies CASSQDRTPEQYF.